A selection of T cell receptor beta chains follows, all from one sample in a study of T cell responses to AZD1222 COVID-19 vaccine. The assay was immunoSEQ multiplex PCR, and TCRdb's table has in-frame clones only and misses some. Of tens of thousands of clones in the sample, more than 85% were seen once. This specimen was peripheral blood, taken 28 days after the second AZD1222 dose. Receptors originate from an adult who received the AZD1222 COVID-19 vaccine. CDR3s include the opening cysteine and the closing phenylalanine or tryptophan. D genes are given only for firm matches. The size entry is marked missing in some rows and otherwise reads once, few, many or a size class.

CDR3 length,V gene,clone size,J gene,D gene,CDR3 protein,CDR3 DNA
19,TRBV14,.,TRBJ1-1,.,CASSQRQWAPILMNTEAFF,TGTGCCAGCAGCCAGAGACAGTGGGCTCCAATTTTAATGAACACTGAAGCTTTCTTT
15,TRBV5-6,.,TRBJ1-1,TRBD1,CASSFTGTGATEAFF,TGTGCCAGCAGCTTCACCGGGACAGGGGCCACTGAAGCTTTCTTT
15,TRBV9,.,TRBJ2-3,.,CASSPQGVGADTQYF,TGTGCCAGCAGCCCACAGGGCGTTGGGGCAGATACGCAGTATTTT
13,TRBV12-3/TRBV12-4,.,TRBJ1-1,TRBD1,CASSRQGGGEAFF,TGTGCCAGCAGTCGCCAGGGGGGCGGTGAAGCTTTCTTT
17,TRBV5-8,.,TRBJ2-3,TRBD2,CASSFAVAGGTTDTQYF,TGTGCCAGCAGCTTCGCCGTAGCGGGAGGCACCACAGATACGCAGTATTTT
13,TRBV7-3,.,TRBJ1-3,.,CASSLGQRNTIYF,TGTGCCAGCAGCTTAGGACAACGAAACACCATATATTTT
12,TRBV12-3/TRBV12-4,.,TRBJ1-1,.,CASSRDRGEAFF,TGTGCCAGCAGCCGCGATAGGGGTGAAGCTTTCTTT
15,TRBV5-1,.,TRBJ2-7,TRBD2,CASSFDGGVPHEQYF,TGCGCCAGCAGCTTCGACGGGGGGGTTCCCCACGAGCAGTACTTC
16,TRBV6-2/TRBV6-3,.,TRBJ1-5,.,CASSKDTIGGNQPQHF,TGTGCCAGCAGTAAAGACACCATCGGGGGCAATCAGCCCCAGCATTTT
15,TRBV27,.,TRBJ2-4,.,CASSPTDRPKNIQYF,TGTGCCAGCAGTCCAACCGACAGACCCAAAAACATTCAGTACTTC
17,TRBV27,.,TRBJ1-4,.,CASSLTFGRATNEKLFF,TGTGCCAGCAGTCTCACTTTCGGTCGCGCAACTAATGAAAAACTGTTTTTT
14,TRBV7-2,.,TRBJ2-4,TRBD2,CASSPSGSKNIQYF,TGTGCCAGCAGCCCCAGCGGGAGCAAAAACATTCAGTACTTC
14,TRBV10-3,few,TRBJ2-5,.,CAISEGQSGRTQYF,TGTGCCATCAGTGAGGGACAGTCCGGGAGGACCCAGTACTTC
15,TRBV29-1,once,TRBJ1-3,TRBD1,CSVDGTEGSGNTIYF,TGCAGCGTTGACGGGACAGAAGGTTCTGGAAACACCATATATTTT
12,TRBV7-8,.,TRBJ2-2,.,CASSRNTGELFF,TGTGCCAGCAGCCGTAACACCGGGGAGCTGTTTTTT
13,TRBV7-2,once,TRBJ1-2,TRBD1,CASSLGTGDGYTF,TGTGCCAGCAGCTTAGGGACAGGGGATGGCTACACCTTC
13,TRBV11-2,.,TRBJ1-1,TRBD1,CASSLEGGRKAFF,TGTGCCAGCAGCTTGGAAGGGGGCCGGAAAGCTTTCTTT
15,TRBV2,.,TRBJ1-4,.,CASSATGAINEKLFF,TGTGCCAGCAGCGCGACGGGGGCGATTAATGAAAAACTGTTTTTT
13,TRBV5-1,once,TRBJ2-7,.,CASRVERSYEQYF,TGCGCCAGCAGGGTTGAGCGGTCCTACGAGCAGTACTTC
13,TRBV30,few,TRBJ1-1,TRBD1,CAGLDRVNTEAFF,TGTGCCGGATTGGACAGGGTGAACACTGAAGCTTTCTTT
15,TRBV7-7,.,TRBJ2-7,TRBD1,CASSRTGTGFHEQYF,TGTGCCAGCAGCCGTACCGGGACAGGGTTTCACGAGCAGTACTTC
16,TRBV7-9,.,TRBJ1-4,.,CASSLGLGQENEKLFF,TGTGCCAGCAGCTTAGGGCTCGGGCAGGAGAATGAAAAACTGTTTTTT